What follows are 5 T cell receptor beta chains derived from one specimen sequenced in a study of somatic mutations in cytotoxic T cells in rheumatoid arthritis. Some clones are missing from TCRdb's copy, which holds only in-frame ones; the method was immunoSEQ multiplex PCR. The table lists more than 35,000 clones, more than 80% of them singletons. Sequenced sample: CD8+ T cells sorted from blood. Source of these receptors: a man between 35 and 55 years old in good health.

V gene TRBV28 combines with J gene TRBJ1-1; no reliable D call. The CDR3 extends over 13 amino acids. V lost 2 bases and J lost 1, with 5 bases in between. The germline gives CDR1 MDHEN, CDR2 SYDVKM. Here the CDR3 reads CASSLTQNTEAFF. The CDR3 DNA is TGTGCCAGCAGTTTAACCCAGAACACTGAAGCTTTCTTT.

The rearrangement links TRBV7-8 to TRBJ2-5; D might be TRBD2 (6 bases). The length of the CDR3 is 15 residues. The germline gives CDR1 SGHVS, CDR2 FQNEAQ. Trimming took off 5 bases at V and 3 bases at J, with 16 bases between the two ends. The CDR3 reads CASSPQRVRKETQYF. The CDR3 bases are TGTGCCAGCAGCCCCCAGCGGGTTAGAAAAGAGACCCAGTACTTC.

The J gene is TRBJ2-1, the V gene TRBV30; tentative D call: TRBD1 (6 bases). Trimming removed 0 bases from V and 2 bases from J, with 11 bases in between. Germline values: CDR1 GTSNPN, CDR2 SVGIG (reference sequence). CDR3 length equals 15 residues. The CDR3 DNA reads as TGTGCCTGGAGTGTAGGCGAGGGGGCCTACAATGAGCAGTTCTTC. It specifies CAWSVGEGAYNEQFF. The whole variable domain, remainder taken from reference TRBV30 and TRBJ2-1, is SQTIHQWPATLVQPVGSPLSLECTVEGTSNPNLYWYRQAAGRGLQLLFYSVGIGQISSEVPQNLSASRPQDRQFILSSKKLLLSDSGFYLCAWSVGEGAYNEQFFGPGTRLTVL.

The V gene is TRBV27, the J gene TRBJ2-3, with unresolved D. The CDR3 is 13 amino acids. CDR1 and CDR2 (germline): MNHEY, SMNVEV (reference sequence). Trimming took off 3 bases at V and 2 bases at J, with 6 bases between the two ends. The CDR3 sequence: CASSFSATDTQYF. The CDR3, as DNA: TGTGCCAGCAGTTTTTCTGCCACAGATACGCAGTATTTT.

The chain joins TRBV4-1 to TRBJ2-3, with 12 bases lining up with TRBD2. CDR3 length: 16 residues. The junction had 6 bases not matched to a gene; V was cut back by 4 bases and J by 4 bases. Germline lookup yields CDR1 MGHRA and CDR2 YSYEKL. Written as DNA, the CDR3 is TGCGCCAGCAGCCTTCGACTAGCGGGAGCCCCAGATACGCAGTATTTT. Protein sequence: CASSLRLAGAPDTQYF.